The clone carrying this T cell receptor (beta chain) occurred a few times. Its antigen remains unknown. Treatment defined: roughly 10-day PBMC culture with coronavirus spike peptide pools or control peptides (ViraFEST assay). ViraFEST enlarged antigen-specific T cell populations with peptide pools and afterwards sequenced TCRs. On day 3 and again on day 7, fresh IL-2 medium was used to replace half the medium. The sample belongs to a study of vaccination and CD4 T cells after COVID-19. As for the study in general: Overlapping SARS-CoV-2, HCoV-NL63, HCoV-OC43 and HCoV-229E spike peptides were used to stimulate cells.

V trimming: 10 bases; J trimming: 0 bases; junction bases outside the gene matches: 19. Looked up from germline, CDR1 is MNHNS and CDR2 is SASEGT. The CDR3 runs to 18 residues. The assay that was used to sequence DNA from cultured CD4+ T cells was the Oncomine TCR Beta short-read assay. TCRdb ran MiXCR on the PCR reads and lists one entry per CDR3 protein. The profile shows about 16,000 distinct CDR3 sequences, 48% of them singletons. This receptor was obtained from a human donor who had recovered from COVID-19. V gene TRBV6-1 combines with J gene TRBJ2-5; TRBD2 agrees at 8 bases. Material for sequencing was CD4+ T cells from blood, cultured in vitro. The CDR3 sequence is CATWCQRGSPHHQETQYF. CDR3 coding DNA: TGTGCCACCTGGTGTCAGCGGGGGAGCCCACACCACCAAGAGACCCAGTACTTC.